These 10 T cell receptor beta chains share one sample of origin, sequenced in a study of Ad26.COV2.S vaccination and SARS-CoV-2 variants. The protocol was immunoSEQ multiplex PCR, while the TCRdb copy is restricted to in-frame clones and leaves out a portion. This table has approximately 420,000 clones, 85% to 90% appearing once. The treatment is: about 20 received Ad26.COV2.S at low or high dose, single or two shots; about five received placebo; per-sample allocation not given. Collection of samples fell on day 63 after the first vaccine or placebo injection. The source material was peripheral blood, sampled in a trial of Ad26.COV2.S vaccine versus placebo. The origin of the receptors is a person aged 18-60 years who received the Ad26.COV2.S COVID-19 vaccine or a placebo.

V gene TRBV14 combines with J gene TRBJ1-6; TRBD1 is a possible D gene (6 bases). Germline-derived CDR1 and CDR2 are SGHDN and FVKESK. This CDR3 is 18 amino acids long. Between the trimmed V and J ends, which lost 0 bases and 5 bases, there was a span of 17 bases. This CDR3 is CASSQDPTWRGDNSPLHF. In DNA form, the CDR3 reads TGTGCCAGCAGCCAAGATCCCACCTGGAGGGGGGATAATTCACCCCTCCACTTT.

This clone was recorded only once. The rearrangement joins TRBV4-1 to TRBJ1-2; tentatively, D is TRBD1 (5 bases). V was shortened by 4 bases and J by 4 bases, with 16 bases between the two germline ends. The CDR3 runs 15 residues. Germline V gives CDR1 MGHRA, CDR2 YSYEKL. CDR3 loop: CASSRGGGELYGYTF. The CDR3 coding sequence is TGCGCCAGCAGCCGTGGGGGAGGGGAACTCTATGGCTACACCTTC.

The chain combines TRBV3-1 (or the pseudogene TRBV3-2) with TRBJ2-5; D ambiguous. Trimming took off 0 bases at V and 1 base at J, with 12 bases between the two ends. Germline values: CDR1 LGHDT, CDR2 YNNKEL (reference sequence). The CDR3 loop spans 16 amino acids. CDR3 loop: CASSQDATWGQETQYF. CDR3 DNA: TGTGCCAGCAGCCAAGATGCCACCTGGGGCCAAGAGACCCAGTACTTC.

Here the CDR3 reads CASSLSPRRENYGYTF. DNA of the CDR3: TGTGCCAGCAGTTTGTCCCCTCGCAGGGAGAACTATGGCTACACCTTC. V and J are TRBV28 and TRBJ1-2; the D gene is possibly TRBD1 (5 bases). CDR1 and CDR2 from the germline V gene are MDHEN and SYDVKM. This CDR3 is built from 16 residues. The V end was cut by 3 bases, the J end by 2 bases, with 16 bases between.

The CDR3 sequence is CASTPHRQGRNEQFF. CDR3 DNA: TGTGCCAGCACTCCGCACAGGCAGGGGCGGAATGAGCAGTTCTTC. The chain combines TRBV28 with TRBJ2-1, with a possible D match to TRBD1 (6 bases). The CDR3 is 15 amino acids. Deletions cut 7 bases from V and 7 bases from J, with 20 bases between. Germline-derived CDR1 and CDR2 are MDHEN and SYDVKM.

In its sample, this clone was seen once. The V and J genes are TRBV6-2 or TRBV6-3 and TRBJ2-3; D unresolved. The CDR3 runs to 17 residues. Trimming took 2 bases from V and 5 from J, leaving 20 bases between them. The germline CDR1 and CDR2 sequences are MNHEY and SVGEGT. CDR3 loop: CASSYLQKDPSRDTQYF. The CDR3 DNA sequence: TGTGCCAGCAGTTACCTTCAGAAGGACCCATCCAGAGATACGCAGTATTTT.

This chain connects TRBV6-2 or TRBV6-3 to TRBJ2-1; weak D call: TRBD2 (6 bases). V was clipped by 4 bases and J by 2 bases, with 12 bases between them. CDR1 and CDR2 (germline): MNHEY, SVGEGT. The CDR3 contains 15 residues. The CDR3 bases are TGTGCCAGCAGTTCCATGTGGGGGGCCTACAATGAGCAGTTCTTC. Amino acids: CASSSMWGAYNEQFF.

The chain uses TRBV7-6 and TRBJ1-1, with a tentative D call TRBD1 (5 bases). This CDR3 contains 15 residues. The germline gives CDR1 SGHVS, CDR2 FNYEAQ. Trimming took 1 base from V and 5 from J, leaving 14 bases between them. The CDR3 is CASSLETLRGTEAFF. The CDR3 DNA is TGTGCCAGCAGCTTAGAGACATTGAGGGGTACTGAAGCTTTCTTT.

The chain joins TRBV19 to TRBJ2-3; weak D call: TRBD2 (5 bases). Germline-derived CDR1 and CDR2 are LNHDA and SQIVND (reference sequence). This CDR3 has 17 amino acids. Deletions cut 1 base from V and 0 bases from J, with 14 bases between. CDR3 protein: CASSIATRVFSTDTQYF. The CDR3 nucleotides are TGTGCCAGTAGTATAGCAACTAGGGTTTTTAGCACAGATACGCAGTATTTT.

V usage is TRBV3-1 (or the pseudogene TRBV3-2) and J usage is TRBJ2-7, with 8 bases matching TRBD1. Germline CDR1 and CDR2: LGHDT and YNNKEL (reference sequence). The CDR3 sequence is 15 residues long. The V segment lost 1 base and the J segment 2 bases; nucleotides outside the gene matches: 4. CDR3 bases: TGTGCCAGCAGCCAAGGGGACAGGACCCCCTACGAGCAGTACTTC. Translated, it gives CASSQGDRTPYEQYF.